A selection of T cell receptor beta chains follows, all from one sample in a study of Graves' ophthalmopathy and Graves' hyperthyroidism. TCRdb ran MiXCR on the multiplex PCR reads and lists one entry per CDR3 protein. Among about 210,000 distinct CDR3 sequences listed, 25% to 30% were seen once. Source material: peripheral blood. The receptors stem from a man aged 45-65 years with Graves' ophthalmopathy. CDR3s include the opening cysteine and the closing phenylalanine or tryptophan. Each record gives: D gene, clone size, J gene, V gene, CDR3 protein, CDR3 DNA. A D gene is named only where the DNA matches it firmly. Some rows mark clone size as missing; the rest say once, few, many or name a class of expanded clone.

D: .; size: .; J: TRBJ1-2; V: TRBV27; CDR3: CATQEGVGYGYTF; DNA: TGTGCCACCCAGGAAGGGGTCGGCTATGGCTACACCTTC
D: .; size: many; J: TRBJ1-1; V: TRBV12-3/TRBV12-4; CDR3: CASSSSRSEAFF; DNA: TGTGCCAGCAGTTCCTCCCGGTCAGAAGCTTTCTTT
D: TRBD1; size: .; J: TRBJ2-7; V: TRBV7-8; CDR3: CASSFRTGEEQYF; DNA: TGTGCCAGCAGCTTTCGGACAGGGGAAGAGCAGTACTTC
D: .; size: .; J: TRBJ2-5; V: TRBV6-1; CDR3: CASRTLHLTGGETQYF; DNA: TGTGCCAGCAGGACTCTTCACTTGACAGGCGGAGAGACCCAGTACTTC
D: .; size: many; J: TRBJ1-5; V: TRBV7-9; CDR3: CASSLWGDQPQHF; DNA: TGTGCCAGCAGCTTATGGGGGGATCAGCCCCAGCATTTT
D: TRBD1; size: many; J: TRBJ2-7; V: TRBV7-8; CDR3: CASSLGSGGVYEQYF; DNA: TGTGCCAGCAGCTTAGGGTCAGGGGGCGTCTACGAGCAGTACTTC
D: TRBD1; size: .; J: TRBJ1-2; V: TRBV12-3/TRBV12-4; CDR3: CASRSGQGAGYTF; DNA: TGTGCCAGCAGGTCCGGACAGGGCGCCGGCTACACCTTC
D: TRBD1; size: many; J: TRBJ2-7; V: TRBV19; CDR3: CASSTGDRSDEQYF; DNA: TGTGCCAGTAGTACGGGGGACAGGAGCGACGAGCAGTACTTC
D: .; size: .; J: TRBJ2-2; V: TRBV14; CDR3: CASSARLEVGELFF; DNA: TGTGCCAGCAGCGCACGACTAGAAGTCGGGGAGCTGTTTTTT
D: .; size: many; J: TRBJ1-2; V: TRBV12-3/TRBV12-4; CDR3: CASSAGLFGPLYGYTF; DNA: TGTGCCAGCAGCGCGGGGCTATTTGGGCCCCTATATGGCTACACCTTC
D: .; size: many; J: TRBJ2-7; V: TRBV6-5; CDR3: CASSYYGGADEQYF; DNA: TGTGCCAGCAGTTACTATGGCGGGGCGGACGAGCAGTACTTC
D: TRBD1; size: few; J: TRBJ1-1; V: TRBV20-1; CDR3: CSASLLRTGGLNTEAFF; DNA: TGCAGTGCTAGTCTTCTCCGGACAGGGGGCTTGAACACTGAAGCTTTCTTT
D: .; size: many; J: TRBJ2-2; V: TRBV19; CDR3: CASSIDLPGQGDPAGELFF; DNA: TGTGCCAGTAGTATAGATTTACCGGGACAAGGGGATCCCGCCGGGGAGCTGTTTTTT
D: .; size: many; J: TRBJ2-7; V: TRBV12-3/TRBV12-4; CDR3: CASSSEDGPYEQYF; DNA: TGTGCCAGCAGTTCCGAGGACGGGCCCTACGAGCAGTACTTC
D: .; size: many; J: TRBJ2-2; V: TRBV29-1; CDR3: CSVENGAANTGELFF; DNA: TGCAGCGTTGAAAACGGGGCCGCGAACACCGGGGAGCTGTTTTTT
D: TRBD2; size: many; J: TRBJ2-7; V: TRBV11-3; CDR3: CASSPGLAGGFTEQYF; DNA: TGTGCCAGCAGCCCCGGACTAGCGGGAGGGTTTACCGAGCAGTACTTC
D: .; size: many; J: TRBJ1-2; V: TRBV9; CDR3: CASSVGGGVDYGYTF; DNA: TGTGCCAGCAGCGTAGGAGGGGGTGTGGACTATGGCTACACCTTC
D: TRBD2; size: many; J: TRBJ2-7; V: TRBV29-1; CDR3: CSVLTSEAYEQYF; DNA: TGCAGCGTTTTGACTAGCGAAGCCTACGAGCAGTACTTC
D: .; size: many; J: TRBJ2-5; V: TRBV28; CDR3: CASREGGETQYF; DNA: TGTGCCAGCAGAGAGGGGGGGGAGACCCAGTACTTC
D: .; size: once; J: TRBJ2-5; V: TRBV7-9; CDR3: CASSYSGTVETQYF; DNA: TGTGCCAGCAGCTACTCTGGGACTGTGGAGACCCAGTACTTC
D: .; size: many; J: TRBJ1-2; V: TRBV2; CDR3: CASSERTREGSYTF; DNA: TGTGCCAGCAGTGAAAGGACGAGGGAGGGTAGCTACACCTTC
D: TRBD1; size: many; J: TRBJ2-5; V: TRBV7-8; CDR3: CASGDRGPQYF; DNA: TGTGCCAGCGGGGACAGGGGTCCCCAGTACTTC
D: .; size: many; J: TRBJ2-7; V: TRBV27; CDR3: CASSLMISYEQYF; DNA: TGTGCCAGCAGTTTGATGATCTCCTACGAGCAGTACTTC
D: .; size: .; J: TRBJ2-5; V: TRBV7-2; CDR3: CASNSPQGPSWTQYF; DNA: TGTGCCAGCAACTCGCCACAGGGACCCTCTTGGACCCAGTACTTC
D: .; size: many; J: TRBJ2-5; V: TRBV6-2/TRBV6-3; CDR3: CASSYPTVSETQYF; DNA: TGTGCCAGCAGTTACCCGACAGTCAGCGAGACCCAGTACTTC
D: .; size: .; J: TRBJ2-2; V: TRBV28; CDR3: CASSLHDYTGELFF; DNA: TGTGCCAGCAGTTTACACGATTACACCGGGGAGCTGTTTTTT
D: .; size: many; J: TRBJ1-2; V: TRBV12-3/TRBV12-4; CDR3: CASSSAGNYGYTF; DNA: TGTGCCAGCAGTAGCGCGGGTAACTATGGCTACACCTTC
D: .; size: many; J: TRBJ2-5; V: TRBV7-9; CDR3: CASSFLAGRVVETQYF; DNA: TGTGCCAGCAGCTTCCTCGCGGGAAGGGTGGTTGAGACCCAGTACTTC
D: .; size: many; J: TRBJ2-5; V: TRBV2; CDR3: CASKEGGGETQYF; DNA: TGTGCCAGCAAGGAGGGGGGTGGAGAGACCCAGTACTTC
D: .; size: .; J: TRBJ2-7; V: TRBV2; CDR3: CASSESEGRVYF; DNA: TGTGCCAGCAGTGAGTCGGAGGGACGAGTCTACTTC
D: TRBD1; size: many; J: TRBJ2-4; V: TRBV28; CDR3: CASSSWDSGNIQYF; DNA: TGTGCCAGCAGTTCTTGGGACAGCGGAAACATTCAGTACTTC
D: .; size: many; J: TRBJ1-1; V: TRBV7-9; CDR3: CASSLGPRGRGLNTEAFF; DNA: TGTGCCAGCAGCTTAGGCCCCAGGGGCAGGGGCCTAAACACTGAAGCTTTCTTT
D: TRBD1; size: .; J: TRBJ1-1; V: TRBV28; CDR3: CASSPRQGEGNTEAFF; DNA: TGTGCCAGCAGTCCCCGACAGGGCGAGGGGAACACTGAAGCTTTCTTT
D: .; size: many; J: TRBJ2-7; V: TRBV20-1; CDR3: CSAPGAYEQYF; DNA: TGCAGCGCGCCCGGCGCCTACGAGCAGTACTTC
D: TRBD1; size: .; J: TRBJ2-5; V: TRBV28; CDR3: CASSQQGVGWETQYF; DNA: TGTGCCAGCAGCCAACAGGGGGTTGGATGGGAGACCCAGTACTTC
D: TRBD1; size: .; J: TRBJ1-2; V: TRBV12-3/TRBV12-4; CDR3: CASSLDRGGYGYTF; DNA: TGTGCCAGCAGCCTCGACAGGGGTGGCTATGGCTACACCTTC
D: .; size: .; J: TRBJ1-1; V: TRBV9; CDR3: CASSVAGAPNTEAFF; DNA: TGTGCCAGCAGCGTAGCAGGGGCCCCGAACACTGAAGCTTTCTTT
D: .; size: many; J: TRBJ1-2; V: TRBV5-1; CDR3: CASSFNGQGRGYTF; DNA: TGCGCCAGCAGCTTTAATGGTCAGGGTCGCGGCTACACCTTC
D: .; size: many; J: TRBJ2-5; V: TRBV28; CDR3: CASTRQAQETQYF; DNA: TGTGCCAGTACCCGACAGGCCCAAGAGACCCAGTACTTC
D: .; size: many; J: TRBJ2-7; V: TRBV28; CDR3: CASAGSSYEQYF; DNA: TGTGCCAGCGCTGGGAGCTCCTACGAGCAGTACTTC
D: TRBD1; size: few; J: TRBJ1-2; V: TRBV11-2; CDR3: CASSPGQGGVIGYTF; DNA: TGTGCCAGCAGCCCCGGACAGGGGGGCGTAATTGGCTACACCTTC
D: TRBD2; size: many; J: TRBJ2-7; V: TRBV5-1; CDR3: CASSLAPLASGRDPYEQYF; DNA: TGCGCCAGCAGCTTGGCCCCCTTGGCTAGCGGGAGGGATCCCTACGAGCAGTACTTC
D: .; size: many; J: TRBJ2-5; V: TRBV2; CDR3: CASKLGETQYF; DNA: TGTGCCAGCAAGCTTGGAGAGACCCAGTACTTC
D: TRBD1; size: many; J: TRBJ1-5; V: TRBV15; CDR3: CATSRGTGDQPQHF; DNA: TGTGCCACCAGCAGAGGGACAGGGGATCAGCCCCAGCATTTT
D: .; size: many; J: TRBJ1-2; V: TRBV27; CDR3: CASSRPGYGYTF; DNA: TGTGCCAGCAGCCGCCCCGGCTATGGCTACACCTTC
D: .; size: few; J: TRBJ1-5; V: TRBV6-2/TRBV6-3; CDR3: CASSHGGHAQHF; DNA: TGTGCCAGCAGTCACGGGGGCCACGCCCAGCATTTT
D: TRBD1; size: many; J: TRBJ1-2; V: TRBV14; CDR3: CASSQEQGFGYTF; DNA: TGTGCCAGCAGCCAAGAACAGGGGTTTGGCTACACCTTC
D: .; size: many; J: TRBJ2-7; V: TRBV12-3/TRBV12-4; CDR3: CASSLEGLPYEQYF; DNA: TGTGCCAGCAGTTTAGAGGGGCTTCCCTACGAGCAGTACTTC
D: .; size: many; J: TRBJ2-2; V: TRBV7-9; CDR3: CASTRQPANTGELFF; DNA: TGTGCCAGCACTAGACAGCCCGCGAACACCGGGGAGCTGTTTTTT
D: TRBD1; size: many; J: TRBJ1-1; V: TRBV28; CDR3: CASSSDREGTEAFF; DNA: TGTGCCAGCAGTTCCGACAGGGAGGGGACTGAAGCTTTCTTT
D: .; size: few; J: TRBJ1-1; V: TRBV30; CDR3: CAWTLLWNTEAFF; DNA: TGTGCCTGGACCCTCCTATGGAACACTGAAGCTTTCTTT
D: TRBD2; size: many; J: TRBJ2-5; V: TRBV12-3/TRBV12-4; CDR3: CASSDLAANQETQYF; DNA: TGTGCCAGCAGCGACCTAGCGGCCAACCAAGAGACCCAGTACTTC
D: TRBD1; size: many; J: TRBJ2-4; V: TRBV4-3; CDR3: CASSHTRTGGNIQYF; DNA: TGCGCCAGCAGCCATACCAGGACAGGGGGGAACATTCAGTACTTC
D: .; size: many; J: TRBJ1-1; V: TRBV4-1; CDR3: CASSQGVRGVGEAFF; DNA: TGCGCCAGCAGCCAGGGGGTGAGGGGGGTTGGTGAAGCTTTCTTT
D: .; size: many; J: TRBJ2-7; V: TRBV6-5; CDR3: CASRGGGRNNEQYF; DNA: TGTGCCAGCAGGGGTGGGGGGCGGAACAACGAGCAGTACTTC
D: .; size: many; J: TRBJ2-7; V: TRBV28; CDR3: CASSTRTEGYEQYF; DNA: TGTGCCAGCAGTACCCGGACGGAGGGCTACGAGCAGTACTTC
D: .; size: .; J: TRBJ2-5; V: TRBV30; CDR3: CASSPLGGARETQYF; DNA: TGTGCCTCCAGCCCACTAGGGGGAGCAAGGGAGACCCAGTACTTC
D: .; size: .; J: TRBJ1-5; V: TRBV2; CDR3: CASSEIYKTPNDNSNQPQHF; DNA: TGTGCCAGCAGTGAAATTTATAAGACCCCAAATGATAATAGCAATCAGCCCCAGCATTTT
D: .; size: many; J: TRBJ1-3; V: TRBV6-1; CDR3: CASSLSSLSGNTIYF; DNA: TGTGCCAGCAGTCTCTCCTCACTCTCTGGAAACACCATATATTTT